This T cell receptor beta chain was documented in a study of blood T cell repertoires in COVID-19 (dated by TCRdb to about 2020). Context from the whole study: Samples covering the acute and convalescent phases of COVID-19 were provided by collaborators in the United States, Italy and Spain. Where available, HLA class I and class II types were taken from metadata supplied by the sample provider and were not determined by assay-based typing. A de-identified subject ID, COVID-19 status, age in years and sex were almost always included in the sample metadata. Subjects who had been exposed to COVID-19, were actively infected with it, or had recovered from it provided the deeply sampled blood TCRbeta repertoires that made up the dataset. The samples were drawn from two sources: the first 160 participants of the ongoing ImmuneRACE study, and fewer than 1,500 subjects contributed by 6 global collaborators. The prospective study material was composed of cDNA or gDNA derived from T cells, B-cell-depleted T cells, or PBMCs. The repertoires were released in a freely available public database meant as a resource for research on the immune response to SARS-CoV-2. The research as a whole found: How much clinical and demographic metadata was included differed by source and by participant, and the metadata was provided uncurated.

Another Seattle source contributed samples from volunteer blood donors who had recovered from COVID-19. Whole blood was collected in K2EDTA tubes by collaborating institutions according to the institutions' own protocols. For TCRbeta analysis, collaborator samples were shipped as frozen whole blood, as isolated PBMCs, or as DNA extracted from either sample type. CDR1 SGDLS and CDR2 YYNGEE were looked up in the germline V gene. V is pruned by 7 bases and J by 4 bases, leaving 13 bases of the junction without a gene match. Spanning cysteine to phenylalanine, the CDR3 consists of 16 amino acids. Just CDR3 DNA is preserved here, 48 bases in frame from base 1. TCRbeta CDR3 regions were amplified from genomic DNA by means of the immunoSEQ Assay, a bias-controlled multiplex PCR. As for the authors' bioinformatics: Nucleated cell counts per sample were estimated from amplification of reference gene primers within the assay. To quantify the absolute abundance of each unique TCRbeta CDR3 rearrangement, sequence reads were collapsed and filtered. For each sample, productive Simpson clonality was calculated by taking the square root of Simpson's diversity index across productive rearrangements. TCRdb's version of the immuneACCESS table is confined to in-frame rearrangements and falls short of the full clone set. An unresolved V gene accounts for under half of the shortfall where checked; the remainder is of unknown origin. Clonal size and the V and J genes are those of that table, whereas D and trimming came from the DNA. This sample lists about 330,000 clones; 80% to 90% were detected once. Together, the top ten hold 5% to 7.5% of the sample.

In regard to this clone: This receptor's antigen is unknown. Qualities for individual bases were not recorded, and no much larger clone is one base off.

The receptor chain draws on TRBV9 and TRBJ2-3, and TRBD1 matches 9 of the central bases. This receptor was obtained from a man aged 18 to 30 who had recovered from COVID-19. The sample taken for sequencing was peripheral blood. The CDR3 reads as follows: CASDPRGQGRPDTQYF. The DNA sequence follows: TGTGCCAGCGACCCAAGGGGACAGGGAAGACCAGATACGCAGTATTTT.